This T cell receptor beta chain comes out of a study of CD8 T cells in Susac syndrome. This clonotype showed up just a few times. The TEMRA cells underwent FACS enrichment, while the CD8+ and CD4+ T cells underwent negative isolation. RNA totalling about 0.45 to 1 ug underwent reverse transcription with random hexamers. Across 54 Vbeta and 13 Jbeta, TCR beta CDR3 was amplified with immunoSEQ multiplex PCR. TCRdb reprocessed the immunoSEQ multiplex PCR reads with MiXCR, giving one entry per CDR3 protein. The repertoire holds 150,000 to 200,000 distinct CDR3 sequences, with approximately 95% as singletons. From germline, CDR1 is PRHDT and CDR2 FYEKMQ (reference sequence). Deletions cut 5 bases from V and 2 bases from J, with 2 bases between. This CDR3 contains 11 residues.

The specimen sequenced was CD4+ T cells from PBMCs. The chain joins TRBV13 to TRBJ2-3; D is uncertain. This TCR was sampled from a human donor with multiple sclerosis. Here the CDR3 DNA reads TGTGCCAGCAGCACCACAGATACGCAGTATTTT. It codes for CASSTTDTQYF.